This TCR beta chain was sequenced in a study of blood T cell repertoires in COVID-19. Original processing methods: Reference gene primers were amplified, and this amplification served to estimate nucleated cell counts. Generated by immunoSEQ multiplex PCR, the TCRdb table keeps only in-frame clones and is missing some. V, J and clone size were drawn from that table, and D and trimming were deduced from the DNA. The sample carries some 130,000 clones, more than 80% recorded once. The CDR3 covers 11 residues. V lost 3 bases and J 6 bases, leaving 8 bases between the germline ends. Looked up from germline, CDR1 is GTSNPN and CDR2 is SVGIG (reference sequence).

This clonotype was sampled from a human donor in a cohort sampled during active COVID-19. Sample: peripheral blood. V and J are TRBV30 and TRBJ1-1; D is unclear. The CDR3 sequence: CAWRHPAEAFF. In DNA form, the CDR3 reads TGTGCCTGGAGACACCCAGCTGAAGCTTTCTTT.